A selection of T cell receptor beta chains follows, all from one sample in a study of OX40 agonist ivuxolimab in advanced cancers. Assay used: immunoSEQ multiplex PCR; TCRdb lists only in-frame clones, some missing. The sample consists of roughly 40,000 clones, under 95% of them appearing once. The specimen comprised CD4+ or CD8+ T cells sorted from blood, sampled in a trial of the OX40 agonist ivuxolimab. Receptors originate from an adult with an advanced solid tumor such as melanoma, head and neck, liver or kidney cancer. Both conserved end residues are part of each CDR3.

v_gene: TRBV5-4
CDR3aa: CASSAGTGADTQYF

v_gene: TRBV27
CDR3aa: CASREQNANTGELFF

v_gene: TRBV29-1
CDR3aa: CSALGQGNEKLFF

v_gene: TRBV27
CDR3aa: CASSFRAYGANVLTF

v_gene: TRBV28
CDR3aa: CASSPRDRGLYEQYF

v_gene: TRBV21-1
CDR3aa: CASVTTGSSYEQYF

v_gene: TRBV28
CDR3aa: CASSSPAGDSTDTQYF

v_gene: TRBV9
CDR3aa: CASSGNSLTEAFF

v_gene: TRBV4-3
CDR3aa: CASSQIQGSQETQYF

v_gene: TRBV27
CDR3aa: CASSLGISAGVNTGELFF

v_gene: TRBV21-1
CDR3aa: CASSLRGDGEKLFF

v_gene: TRBV5-1
CDR3aa: CASSLAFSGSLNTEAFF

v_gene: TRBV2
CDR3aa: CASSEGGSYEQFF

v_gene: TRBV30
CDR3aa: CAWTGLALLTDTQYF

v_gene: TRBV21-1
CDR3aa: CALRGTPIRRQYF

v_gene: TRBV6-5
CDR3aa: CASSWARGYEQYF

v_gene: TRBV5-1
CDR3aa: CASSTSNTNYGYTF

v_gene: TRBV19
CDR3aa: CASSNRYEQYF

v_gene: TRBV7-8
CDR3aa: CASSSKGYEQYF

v_gene: TRBV6-6
CDR3aa: CASSYYVSTDTQYF

v_gene: TRBV4-3
CDR3aa: CASSLHGQGWETQYF

v_gene: TRBV4-1
CDR3aa: CASSKAGAYNEQFF

v_gene: TRBV28
CDR3aa: CGSSLFLSSVEAFF

v_gene: TRBV4-3
CDR3aa: CASSQEGLAGGRGTGELFF

v_gene: TRBV2
CDR3aa: CASSYTSGRFDEQFF

v_gene: TRBV30
CDR3aa: CAWSGVGPRVGLTTNEKLFF

v_gene: TRBV2
CDR3aa: CASSPPGGVSYEQYF

v_gene: TRBV29-1
CDR3aa: CSVGRAGGNTEAFF

v_gene: TRBV28
CDR3aa: CASSFTGEFNNEQFF

v_gene: TRBV7-2
CDR3aa: CASSYGLAGGSSTDTQYF

v_gene: TRBV25-1
CDR3aa: CASSLFQGVNTEAFF

v_gene: TRBV29-1
CDR3aa: CSAIHNSYEQYF

v_gene: TRBV2
CDR3aa: CASSVALALNNEQFF

v_gene: TRBV10-1
CDR3aa: CARRDHTYEQYF

v_gene: TRBV19
CDR3aa: CASSGTLNTEAFF

v_gene: TRBV28
CDR3aa: CASSFDRGFGNTEAFF

v_gene: TRBV15
CDR3aa: CATSWQGLKNEQYF

v_gene: TRBV7-8
CDR3aa: CASSLTSGKAETQYF

v_gene: TRBV6-5
CDR3aa: CASTGLAGYEQFF

v_gene: TRBV2
CDR3aa: CASNGPHESEKLFF

v_gene: TRBV29-1
CDR3aa: CSVEPHGVAEQFF

v_gene: TRBV28
CDR3aa: CASSIAGSEAFF

v_gene: TRBV27
CDR3aa: CASSFGTSGKNEQFF

v_gene: TRBV27
CDR3aa: CASSLIWTSRTDTQYF

v_gene: TRBV28
CDR3aa: CASSPGGLRGNEQFF

v_gene: TRBV30
CDR3aa: CAWSVRVGLQFF

v_gene: TRBV9
CDR3aa: CASSVAGGSYNEQFF

v_gene: TRBV9
CDR3aa: CASSVGEQYF

v_gene: TRBV5-8
CDR3aa: CASSFRGIHPYEQYF

v_gene: TRBV4-2
CDR3aa: CASSGRGATDTQYF